This T cell receptor beta chain was captured by sequencing in a study of PD-1 blockade in classical Hodgkin lymphoma. The CDR3 sequence is 16 residues long. The V gene's germline CDR1 is SGHRS and CDR2 YFSETQ. V gave up 0 bases and J gave up 2 bases, with 11 bases separating them. Assay: immunoSEQ multiplex PCR; the TCRdb copy retains only in-frame clones and omits some. The table includes tens of thousands of clones, roughly 91% detected once. Sample time point: newly diagnosed, previously untreated cHL patient sample. The origin of this receptor is a human donor with classical Hodgkin lymphoma. The sequenced sample was peripheral blood mononuclear cells (PBMCs). The rearrangement uses TRBV5-1 and TRBJ1-4, with a weak D call TRBD1 (6 bases). The CDR3 is CASSLEFQGTNEKLFF. The CDR3 DNA reads TGCGCCAGCAGCTTGGAATTTCAGGGGACTAATGAAAAACTGTTTTTT.